One sample yielded the 28 T cell receptor beta chains listed below, sequenced in a study of blood T cell repertoires in COVID-19. The table came from immunoSEQ multiplex PCR; TCRdb's copy has only in-frame clones and leaves some out. The sample consists of about 120,000 clones, 80% to 90% of them appearing once. The sequenced sample consisted of peripheral blood. The receptors originated from a human donor in a cohort sampled during active COVID-19.

The gene calls are TRBV7-9 and TRBJ2-6; TRBD2 matches at 8 bases. The V gene's germline CDR1 is SEHNR and CDR2 FQNEAQ (reference sequence). The CDR3 loop spans 14 amino acids. The V gene end was trimmed by 7 bases and the J gene end by 2 bases; junction bases not matched to a gene: 1. DNA for the CDR3: TGTGCCAGCACCGGGGGGGCTGGGGCCAACGTCCTGACTTTC. Its translation: CASTGGAGANVLTF. Complete variable domain (other parts from reference TRBV7-9 and TRBJ2-6): DTGVSQNPRHKITKRGQNVTFRCDPISEHNRLYWYRQTLGQGPEFLTYFQNEAQLEKSRLLSDRFSAERPKGSFSTLEIQRTEQGDSAMYLCASTGGAGANVLTFGAGSRLTVL.

The CDR3 region is CASSLLAGGEQFF. As DNA, the CDR3 is TGTGCCAGCAGTTTACTAGCGGGGGGCGAGCAGTTCTTC. The chain is built from TRBV28 and TRBJ2-1; TRBD2 matches at 11 bases. V gave up 2 bases and J gave up 10 bases; unmatched junction bases: 1. There are 13 residues in the CDR3. Germline loops: CDR1 MDHEN, CDR2 SYDVKM.

V gene TRBV18 combines with J gene TRBJ2-2; 8 bases agree with TRBD1. J was trimmed by 2 bases and V by 0 bases; bases with no gene match: 11. Germline CDR1 KGHSH, CDR2 LQKENI. The CDR3 runs 19 residues. CDR3 residues: CASSPPRAGGILNTGELFF. In DNA, the CDR3 is TGTGCCAGCTCACCACCCCGAGCAGGGGGCATTCTAAACACCGGGGAGCTGTTTTTT.

The chain recombines TRBV2 with TRBJ1-6; a possible D gene is TRBD1 (6 bases). The ends were cut back, 4 bases at V and 9 bases at J, with 16 bases in the middle. This CDR3 region has 15 residues. Germline loops: CDR1 SNHLY, CDR2 FYNNEI. The CDR3 DNA follows: TGTGCCAGCAGTGGGCAACAGGGCGCGGGTTCACCCCTCCACTTT. Translation: CASSGQQGAGSPLHF.

The chain carries TRBV11-3 and TRBJ2-7, with TRBD2 matching 12 bases. V lost 5 bases and J lost 1; bases outside the gene matches: 6. The CDR3 sequence is 16 residues long. Germline V lookup: CDR1 SGHNT, CDR2 YENEEA. The CDR3 nucleotides read TGTGCCAGCAGCCGCGGTGGGACTAGCGGGTCCTACGAGCAGTACTTC. This encodes CASSRGGTSGSYEQYF.

This clone was picked up a small number of times. This chain joins TRBV5-1 and TRBJ1-6; tentatively, D is TRBD1 (6 bases). The V end was cut by 0 bases, the J end by 7 bases, with 8 bases between. CDR3 length: 14 amino acids. Germline values: CDR1 SGHRS, CDR2 YFSETQ. CDR3: CASSLETGNSPLHF. The CDR3 DNA is TGCGCCAGCAGCTTGGAAACAGGGAATTCACCCCTCCACTTT.

This clone was counted a single time. The J gene is TRBJ2-5, the V gene TRBV2; 10 positions match TRBD2. The CDR3 sequence is 13 residues long. After removal of 8 bases from V and 7 bases from J, the junction contained 7 bases not matched to a gene. CDR1 is SNHLY and CDR2 is FYNNEI in the germline V gene. CDR3 region: CASLAGDTRTQYF. In DNA, the CDR3 is TGTGCCAGCCTAGCGGGGGATACGCGGACCCAGTACTTC.

V and J are TRBV7-2 and TRBJ2-7; maybe TRBD1 (5 bases). Between the trimmed V and J ends, which lost 4 bases and 0 bases, there was a span of 10 bases. The CDR3 contains 14 residues. Germline loops: CDR1 SGHTA, CDR2 FQGNSA. This CDR3 is CASSWMTDSYEQYF. DNA for the CDR3: TGTGCCAGCAGCTGGATGACAGACTCCTACGAGCAGTACTTC.

The chain has TRBV3-1 (or the pseudogene TRBV3-2) and TRBJ1-6; 10 positions agree with TRBD1. Germline V gives CDR1 LGHDT, CDR2 YNNKEL (reference sequence). This CDR3 has 15 amino acids. After removal of 0 bases from V and 9 bases from J, the junction contained 2 bases not matched to a gene. In DNA form, the CDR3 reads TGTGCCAGCAGCCAAGAGGGGACAGGGGCTTCACCCCTCCACTTT. Its protein product is CASSQEGTGASPLHF.

A remark on this clone: Other DNA sequences in the sample encode the same CDR3. The chain uses TRBV5-1 and TRBJ2-7, with 7 positions matching TRBD1. V lost 2 bases and J lost 3; bases outside the gene matches: 5. The CDR3 contains 14 residues. Germline loops: CDR1 SGHRS, CDR2 YFSETQ. The CDR3 nucleotides are TGCGCCAGCAGCTTACGGACAGGAGACTACGAGCAGTACTTC. It translates to CASSLRTGDYEQYF.

The V call is TRBV11-2, the J call TRBJ2-5; D may be TRBD1 (5 bases). The CDR3 sequence is 14 residues long. V was cut by 0 bases and J by 1 base, with 6 bases left in between. Looked up from germline, CDR1 is SGHAT and CDR2 is FQNNGV. The CDR3 DNA reads TGTGCCAGCAGCTTAGACAGGGCCCAAGAGACCCAGTACTTC. Translation gives CASSLDRAQETQYF.

The chain recombines TRBV15 with TRBJ1-6; maybe TRBD1 (5 bases). The CDR3 is made up of 14 amino acids. Germline V gene lookup returns CDR1 LNHNV and CDR2 YYDKDF (reference sequence). Trimming shortened V by 2 bases and J by 7 bases, and 9 bases separated the two germline ends. The CDR3 nucleotides read TGTGCCACCAGCAGACAGGGTTGGAATTCACCCCTCCACTTT. As protein: CATSRQGWNSPLHF.

The chain has TRBV15 and TRBJ2-7, with TRBD2 identical over 7 bases. The CDR3 runs to 15 residues. The V segment lost 0 bases and the J segment 2 bases; nucleotides outside the gene matches: 4. Germline CDR1 LNHNV, CDR2 YYDKDF (reference sequence). The CDR3 DNA follows: TGTGCCACCAGCAGAGACCGGGGGGAAGCCTACGAGCAGTACTTC. Residues: CATSRDRGEAYEQYF.

The chain uses TRBV12-5 and TRBJ2-1; 8 positions match TRBD2. Germline lookup yields CDR1 LGHNT and CDR2 FRNRAP. CDR3 length: 14 amino acids. The V and J ends lost 9 bases and 7 bases, in that order; junction bases with no gene match: 11. The CDR3 reads CASLERGPHNEQFF. CDR3 nucleotides: TGTGCTAGCTTAGAGCGGGGGCCCCATAATGAGCAGTTCTTC.

This chain connects TRBV13 to TRBJ1-1; TRBD1 aligns across 9 bases. From germline, CDR1 is PRHDT and CDR2 FYEKMQ (reference sequence). This CDR3 comprises 15 residues. With V trimmed by 9 bases and J by 1 base, 9 bases remained unmatched. DNA for the CDR3: TGTGCCAGTGCGGGACAGGGCGTGAGGAACACTGAAGCTTTCTTT. It specifies CASAGQGVRNTEAFF.

The chain employs TRBV6-6 and TRBJ1-5, with D tentatively TRBD1 (6 bases). V lost 2 bases and J lost 2, with 10 bases in between. CDR3 length: 15 residues. CDR1 MNHNY and CDR2 SVGAGI come from the germline V gene (reference sequence). CDR3 bases: TGTGCCAGCAGTTACGGGGGGGCGGGCAATCAGCCCCAGCATTTT. Its protein is CASSYGGAGNQPQHF.

The chain carries TRBV7-8 and TRBJ1-5, with 9 nucleotides matching TRBD1. The CDR3 totals 16 residues. V was clipped by 1 base and J by 6 bases; unmatched bases: 7. The germline V gene encodes CDR1 SGHVS and CDR2 FQNEAQ. This CDR3 is CASSLGLQGASQPQHF. The CDR3 DNA sequence: TGTGCCAGCAGCTTAGGGTTACAGGGGGCAAGTCAGCCCCAGCATTTT. Together with reference TRBV7-8 and TRBJ1-5, the CDR3 gives the full variable domain: GAGVSQSPRYKVAKRGQDVALRCDPISGHVSLFWYQQALGQGPEFLTYFQNEAQLDKSGLPSDRFFAERPEGSVSTLKIQRTQQEDSAVYLCASSLGLQGASQPQHFGDGTRLSIL.

This chain links TRBV5-8 with TRBJ2-5; 10 nucleotides agree with TRBD1. Trimming took 7 bases from V and 4 from J; bases not matched to a gene: 4. Germline values: CDR1 SGHTS, CDR2 YDEGEE. CDR3 length: 13 residues. The CDR3 region has the DNA TGTGCCAGCGGTTGGACAGGGGGAGAGACCCAGTACTTC. This gives the protein CASGWTGGETQYF. Based on the CDR3 plus reference TRBV5-8 and TRBJ2-5, the full variable domain is EAGVTQSPTHLIKTRGQQATLRCSPISGHTSVYWYQQALGLGLQFLLWYDEGEERNRGNFPPRFSGRQFPNYSSELNVNALELEDSALYLCASGWTGGETQYFGPGTRLLVL.

The chain joins TRBV5-1 to TRBJ1-2; 7 nucleotides line up with TRBD1. Germline V gene sequence: CDR1 SGHRS, CDR2 YFSETQ. The CDR3 has 13 residues. Trimming at V came to 4 bases and at J to 2 bases, leaving 2 bases not matched to a gene. CDR3 DNA: TGCGCCAGCAGCCGGGACAGCAACTATGGCTACACCTTC. Its protein is CASSRDSNYGYTF.

V gene TRBV29-1 combines with J gene TRBJ2-1; 8 nucleotides line up with TRBD1. CDR1 and CDR2 from the germline V gene are SQVTM and ANQGSEA. This CDR3 is built from 14 residues. Trimming cost V 4 bases and J 5 bases; bases outside gene matches: 7. CDR3 region: CSVAGGVLDNEQFF. In DNA form, the CDR3 reads TGCAGCGTTGCAGGGGGCGTCCTGGACAATGAGCAGTTCTTC.

The rearrangement links TRBV5-1 to TRBJ1-6; TRBD1 might be the D (6 bases). CDR3 length equals 14 residues. V was pared by 0 bases and J by 10 bases, with 11 bases between. CDR1 and CDR2 (germline): SGHRS, YFSETQ. CDR3 nucleotide sequence: TGCGCCAGCAGCTTGGTACAGGGAGAATCACCCCTCCACTTT. This translates into CASSLVQGESPLHF.

V and J are TRBV24-1 and TRBJ2-1; 8 bases agree with TRBD2. With V trimmed by 7 bases and J by 7 bases, 17 bases remained unmatched. Germline CDR1 is KGHDR and CDR2 is SFDVKD. The CDR3 loop spans 17 amino acids. CDR3 residues: CATSPLVGRGGTNEQFF. CDR3 coding DNA: TGTGCCACCAGCCCCCTGGTCGGACGGGGGGGTACAAATGAGCAGTTCTTC.

This sequence joins TRBV7-7 and TRBJ2-1, with 9 bases aligning to TRBD1. The V gene's germline CDR1 is SSHAT and CDR2 FNYEAQ (reference sequence). There are 15 residues in the CDR3. Trimming at V came to 5 bases and at J to 8 bases, leaving 10 bases not matched to a gene. The CDR3 bases are TGTGCCAGCAGCGCGGGACAGGGCGTGTCAGATGAGCAGTTCTTC. This encodes CASSAGQGVSDEQFF.

This clone was recorded only once. This chain uses TRBV27 with TRBJ1-2; D not resolved. The CDR3 consists of 17 residues. Trimming cost V 4 bases and J 4 bases, with 22 bases left between them. Per germline, CDR1 MNHEY and CDR2 SMNVEV (reference sequence). This CDR3 reads CASSSASALYTTYGYTF. CDR3 DNA: TGTGCCAGCAGTTCCGCCTCTGCCCTCTATACTACCTATGGCTACACCTTC.

This chain joins TRBV4-2 and TRBJ2-5; the match to TRBD2 covers 10 bases. With V trimmed by 4 bases and J by 4 bases, 6 bases remained unmatched. Germline CDR1 is LGHNA and CDR2 is YNFKEQ. This CDR3 has 15 amino acids. In DNA, the CDR3 is TGTGCCAGCAGCCTCGGGACTAGCGTGGGAGAGACCCAGTACTTC. Translating gives CASSLGTSVGETQYF.

V usage is TRBV6-5 and J usage is TRBJ1-1; TRBD1 matches at 7 bases. CDR1 is MNHEY, CDR2 SVGAGI, per germline. This CDR3 contains 15 residues. The trim removed 5 bases at V and 1 base at J, leaving 7 bases unmatched. CDR3 in amino acids: CASSPWTGPNTEAFF. In nucleotides, the CDR3 is TGTGCCAGCAGTCCCTGGACAGGACCGAACACTGAAGCTTTCTTT.

V usage is TRBV6-5 and J usage is TRBJ2-3; no firm D call. Germline loops: CDR1 MNHEY, CDR2 SVGAGI. V shed 7 bases and J shed 2 bases, with 10 bases lying between them. The CDR3 loop spans 13 amino acids. In nucleotides, the CDR3 is TGTGCCAGCACTCCCGGAGCCACAGATACGCAGTATTTT. Amino acid sequence: CASTPGATDTQYF.

The V and J genes are TRBV25-1 and TRBJ2-7; 7 bases agree with TRBD1. There are 15 residues in the CDR3. J was trimmed by 2 bases and V by 4 bases; bases with no gene match: 8. CDR1 and CDR2 (germline): MGHDK, SYGVNS. The CDR3 loop is CASSGGRTGTYEQYF. The CDR3 DNA follows: TGTGCCAGCAGTGGGGGGCGGACAGGTACCTACGAGCAGTACTTC.